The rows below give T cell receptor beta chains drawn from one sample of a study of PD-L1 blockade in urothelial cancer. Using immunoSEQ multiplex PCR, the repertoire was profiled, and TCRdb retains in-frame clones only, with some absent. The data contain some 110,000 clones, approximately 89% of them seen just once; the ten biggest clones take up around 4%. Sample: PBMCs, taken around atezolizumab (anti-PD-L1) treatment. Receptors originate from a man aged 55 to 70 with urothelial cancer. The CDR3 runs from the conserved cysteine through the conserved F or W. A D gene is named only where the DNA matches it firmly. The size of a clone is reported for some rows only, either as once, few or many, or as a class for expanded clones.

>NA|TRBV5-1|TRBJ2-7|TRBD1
TGCGCCAGCAGCCCCGACAGGGGCAGGTCAGACGTCGAGCAGTACTTC
CASSPDRGRSDVEQYF
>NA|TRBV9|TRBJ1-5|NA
TGTGCCAGCAGCCTTACCGGTAGCAATCAGCCCCAGCATTTT
CASSLTGSNQPQHF
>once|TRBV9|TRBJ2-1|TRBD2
TGTGCCAGCAGCGTAGATAGCGGGGGGGCGGGGAATGAGCAGTTCTTC
CASSVDSGGAGNEQFF
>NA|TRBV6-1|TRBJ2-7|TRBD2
TGTGCCAGCAGTGAATGGGTACTAGCGGCATACGAGCAGTACTTC
CASSEWVLAAYEQYF
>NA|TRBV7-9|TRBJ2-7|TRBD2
TGTGCCAGCAGCACTAGCGACTCCTACGAGCAGTACTTC
CASSTSDSYEQYF
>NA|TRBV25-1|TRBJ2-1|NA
TGTGCCGGCAACATTACACAGAGCTCCTACAATGAGCAGTTCTTC
CAGNITQSSYNEQFF
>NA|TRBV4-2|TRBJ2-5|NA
TGTGCCAGCAGCCAAGATCCCCAGCGGCAGGGGGGTTTACAGACCCAGTACTTC
CASSQDPQRQGGLQTQYF
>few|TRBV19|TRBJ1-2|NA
TGTGCCAGTAGTATAAACAGGGACTATGGCTACACCTTC
CASSINRDYGYTF
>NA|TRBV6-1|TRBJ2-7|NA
TGTGCCAGCAGATCGGGGTCCCACGAGCAGTACTTC
CASRSGSHEQYF
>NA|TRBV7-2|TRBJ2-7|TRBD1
TGTGCCAGCAGCTCCCTCCCGGGACAGGGTGTTTACGAGCAGTACTTC
CASSSLPGQGVYEQYF
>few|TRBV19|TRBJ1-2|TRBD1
TGTGCCAGTAGTAGCATAACAGGGGGCGCCTACTATGGCTACACCTTC
CASSSITGGAYYGYTF
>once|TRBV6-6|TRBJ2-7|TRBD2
TGTGCCAGCAGTTACAGCGGGAGTCGTTCCTACGAGCAGTACTTC
CASSYSGSRSYEQYF
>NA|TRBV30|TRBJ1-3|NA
TGTGCCTGGAGTGTCCGCTCTGGAAACACCATATATTTT
CAWSVRSGNTIYF
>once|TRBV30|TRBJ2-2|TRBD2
TGTGCCTGGAGTGTAGGCGGGGGAACCACCGGGGAGCTGTTTTTT
CAWSVGGGTTGELFF
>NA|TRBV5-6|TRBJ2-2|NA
TGTGCCAGCAGCCGAGGACAGCTGAACACCGGGGAGCTGTTTTTT
CASSRGQLNTGELFF
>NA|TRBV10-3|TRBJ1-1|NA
TGTGCCATCGCGAGAGGCCGAGGCACTGAAGCTTTCTTT
CAIARGRGTEAFF
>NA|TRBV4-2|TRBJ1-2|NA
TGTGCCAGCAGCCAAGATTGGGGGCCAGGGAACTATGGCTACACCTTC
CASSQDWGPGNYGYTF
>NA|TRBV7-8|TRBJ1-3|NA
TGTGCCAGCAGCCCCCGTATCGCAGTAGGAAACACCATATATTTT
CASSPRIAVGNTIYF
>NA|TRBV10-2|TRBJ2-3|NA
TGCGCCAGCAGCCTGGGAGGCACAGATACGCAGTATTTT
CASSLGGTDTQYF
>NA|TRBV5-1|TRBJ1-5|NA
TGCGCCAGCAGCTTGGGAGCGACCAATCAGCCCCAGCATTTT
CASSLGATNQPQHF
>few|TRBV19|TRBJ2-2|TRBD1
TGTGCCAGTAGTATGGGACAGGGGGCTGTTGGGGAGCTGTTTTTT
CASSMGQGAVGELFF
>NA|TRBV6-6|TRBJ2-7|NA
TGTGCCAGCAGTGAGCTGGGAGTCGGGTCCTACGAGCAGTACTTC
CASSELGVGSYEQYF
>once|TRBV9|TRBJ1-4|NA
TGTGCCAGCAGCGTAGGGCAGGGGCCGAATGAAAAACTGTTTTTT
CASSVGQGPNEKLFF
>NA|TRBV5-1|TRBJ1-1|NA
TGCGCCAGCAGCGTGACAGATACTTACACTGAAGCTTTCTTT
CASSVTDTYTEAFF
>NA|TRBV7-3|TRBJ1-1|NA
TGTGCCAGCAGCCCCGGGGGGACGAGTACTGAAGCTTTCTTT
CASSPGGTSTEAFF
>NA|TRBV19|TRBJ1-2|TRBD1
TGTGCCAGTAGTCCCGGGACAGTGTCGTATGGCTACACCTTC
CASSPGTVSYGYTF
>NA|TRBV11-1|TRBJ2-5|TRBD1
TGTGCCAGCAGCTTAACAGGGGTCCACCAAGAGACCCAGTACTTC
CASSLTGVHQETQYF
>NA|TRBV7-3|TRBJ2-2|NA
TGTGCCAGCAGCTTAGGATCAGGGACGAACACCGGGGAGCTGTTTTTT
CASSLGSGTNTGELFF
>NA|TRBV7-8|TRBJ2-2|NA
TGTGCCAGCACCTGGGGGGACACCGGGGAGCTGTTTTTT
CASTWGDTGELFF
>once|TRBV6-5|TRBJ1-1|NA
TGTGCCAGCAGGCAGCCCCTCGGAGCGGAAACTGAAGCTTTCTTT
CASRQPLGAETEAFF
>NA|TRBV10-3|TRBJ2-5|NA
TGTGCCATCAGTGATAGCGTGTCGGGCGTAGGGGAGACCCAGTACTTC
CAISDSVSGVGETQYF
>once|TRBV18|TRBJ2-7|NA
TGTGCCAGCTCACCCCTCCAGGGAGAGCAGTACTTC
CASSPLQGEQYF
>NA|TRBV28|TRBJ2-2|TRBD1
TGTGCCAGCAGTTTATCAGGGGGCGAAGCCGGGGAGCTGTTTTTT
CASSLSGGEAGELFF
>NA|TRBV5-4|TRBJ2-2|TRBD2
TGTGCCAGCAGTTCTAATCCGGGACTAGATATCTCCGGGGAGCTGTTTTTT
CASSSNPGLDISGELFF
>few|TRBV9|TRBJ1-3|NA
TGTGCCAGCAGCCTATCCGGGGGGAACTCTGGAAACACCATATATTTT
CASSLSGGNSGNTIYF
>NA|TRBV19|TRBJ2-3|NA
TGTGCCAGTACGACACGCGCGTGGGATACGCAGTATTTT
CASTTRAWDTQYF
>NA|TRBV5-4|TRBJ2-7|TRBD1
TGTGCCAGCAGCCGACAGGGAACCTACGAGCAGTACTTC
CASSRQGTYEQYF
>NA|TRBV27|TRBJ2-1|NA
TGTGCCAGCAGTTCCCTGGGGTTCAGGGCCAGCTCCTACAATGAGCAGTTCTTC
CASSSLGFRASSYNEQFF
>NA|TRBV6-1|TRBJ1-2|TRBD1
TGTGCCAGCAGTGAAGAGGGGACAGGGGACGGCTACACCTTC
CASSEEGTGDGYTF
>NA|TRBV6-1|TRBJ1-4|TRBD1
TGTGCCAGCACCTACAGGGGGCGAAAGGAAAAACTGTTTTTT
CASTYRGRKEKLFF
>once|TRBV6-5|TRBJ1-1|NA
TGTGCCAGCAGGCGGGGGGTTAAGAACACTGAAGCTTTCTTT
CASRRGVKNTEAFF
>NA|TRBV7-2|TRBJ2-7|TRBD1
TGTGCCAGCAGCTTAACACAGGGGGTCGACGAGCAGTACTTC
CASSLTQGVDEQYF
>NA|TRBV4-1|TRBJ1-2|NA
TGCGCCAGCAGCCCAGACCGACAGGAACGCTATGGCTACACCTTC
CASSPDRQERYGYTF
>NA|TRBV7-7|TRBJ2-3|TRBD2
TGTGCCAGCAGCCCGGGGACTAGCGGGGGCACAGATACGCAGTATTTT
CASSPGTSGGTDTQYF
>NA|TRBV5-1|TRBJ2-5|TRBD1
TGCGCCAGCAGCTCACGGACAGGGCCAGAGACCCAGTACTTC
CASSSRTGPETQYF
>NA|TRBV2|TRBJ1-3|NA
TGTGCCAGCGCATACGGAGGCTCTGGAAACACCATATATTTT
CASAYGGSGNTIYF
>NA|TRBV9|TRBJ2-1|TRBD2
TGTGCCAGCAGCGTAGCTCCTAGCGGGGTCTACAATGAGCAGTTCTTC
CASSVAPSGVYNEQFF
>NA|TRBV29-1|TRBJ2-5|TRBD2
TGCAGCGTGAGGCGGGCGGGAGGGCCGAGGTTTGAGACCCAGTACTTC
CSVRRAGGPRFETQYF
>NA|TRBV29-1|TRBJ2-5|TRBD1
TGCAGCGTTGAATGGAGGACAGGGGCCTCGCAAGAGACCCAGTACTTC
CSVEWRTGASQETQYF
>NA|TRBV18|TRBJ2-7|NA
TGTGCCAGCTCGGCATACCGGGACTCCCTAGACCAGCAGTACTTC
CASSAYRDSLDQQYF
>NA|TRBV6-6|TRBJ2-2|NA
TGTGCCACTGACAGGCTCCGGGCGGGGGAGCTGTTTTTT
CATDRLRAGELFF